Described below is a single TCR beta chain sequence and its context. Its target is not known. These data originate in a study of T-cell memory formation after mild COVID-19. The ends were cut back, 1 base at V and 7 bases at J, with 6 bases in the middle. This CDR3 spans 12 amino acids. Germline V gives CDR1 SGHRS, CDR2 YFSETQ. The study's findings and limits: Day 15 to 85 contracting clones showed balanced CD4/CD8; day 15 to 37 expanders favored CD4+.

5'RACE with constant-segment primers yielded barcoded, UMI-tagged TCR alpha and TCR beta cDNA libraries. MiXCR, applied by TCRdb to the 5' RACE reads, yields one record per CDR3 protein. Of 350,000 to 450,000 distinct CDR3 sequences listed, around 18% are singletons. The sequenced sample consisted of PBMCs or a T cell subset sorted from them (not recorded which). The genes are TRBV5-1 and TRBJ2-1; no firm D call. The receptor was derived from an adult woman who had mild COVID-19 (a few samples of this study predate the infection). Cell type and time point are not known. The CDR3 sequence is CASSLTTNEQFF. The CDR3 DNA reads as TGCGCCAGCAGCTTGACCACAAATGAGCAGTTCTTC.